This T cell receptor (beta chain) is from a study of a mutant IDH1 vaccine in newly diagnosed glioma. CDR3 size: 10 residues. The germline V gene has CDR1 LNHDA and CDR2 SQIVND (reference sequence). The V and J ends lost 8 bases and 7 bases respectively, with 8 bases between them. TCRdb's copy holds only in-frame clones and misses some; the assay was immunoSEQ multiplex PCR. The sample lists 10,000 to 15,000 clones, 70% to 80% occurring once. The sample holds a few counts of this clone. What it recognizes is unknown. As to time point: week 47, end of study. Every vaccine dose comprised 300 ug of mutant IDH1 20-mer peptide plus topical imiquimod.

This receptor was obtained from a woman aged 40-49 years with glioma. Sequenced here: PBMCs, sampled from a glioma patient whose treatment included an IDH1 peptide vaccine. The chain employs TRBV19 and TRBJ1-2; D is possibly TRBD1 (6 bases). Written as DNA, the CDR3 is TGTGCCAGTTACAGGGTTGGCTACACCTTC. Translating gives CASYRVGYTF.